The rows below give T cell receptor beta chains drawn from one sample of a study of blood T cell repertoires in COVID-19. The data were produced by immunoSEQ multiplex PCR, yet TCRdb's version contains in-frame clones alone and is incomplete. The table includes fewer than 250,000 clones, around 81% detected once. Sequences were obtained from peripheral blood. The receptors here all came from a woman between 55 and 75 years old with active or convalescent COVID-19. The CDR3 runs from the conserved cysteine through the conserved F or W. The D gene is left open where the match is weak. Not all rows give a size; the values are once, few, many and, for expanded clones, a class.

- - TRBJ1-1 TRBV4-1 CASSQGARLNTEAFF TGCGCCAGCAGCCAAGGGGCCCGACTGAACACTGAAGCTTTCTTT
- TRBD2 TRBJ2-3 TRBV5-1 CASSPGLASTDTQYF TGCGCCAGCAGCCCAGGACTAGCCAGCACAGATACGCAGTATTTT
- - TRBJ1-3 TRBV7-2 CASSLQGLSGNTIYF TGTGCCAGCAGCTTACAGGGCCTCTCTGGAAACACCATATATTTT
- - TRBJ2-1 TRBV7-2 CASSLDQPQARFF TGTGCCAGCAGCTTAGATCAGCCTCAGGCGCGGTTCTTC
- - TRBJ2-1 TRBV4-1 CASSQSSGLYNEQFF TGCGCCAGCAGCCAAAGTAGCGGACTCTACAATGAGCAGTTCTTC
- TRBD2 TRBJ2-1 TRBV10-1 CASSDSGGATYNEQFF TGCGCCAGCAGTGATAGCGGGGGGGCCACCTACAATGAGCAGTTCTTC
- - TRBJ2-2 TRBV6-5 CASRPGTSPGELFF TGTGCCAGCAGACCCGGGACATCCCCCGGGGAGCTGTTTTTT
once TRBD1 TRBJ2-7 TRBV4-2 CASSQAVSNRGLYEQYF TGTGCCAGCAGCCAAGCGGTCTCGAACAGGGGGCTCTACGAGCAGTACTTC
few TRBD1 TRBJ1-2 TRBV5-4 CASSFPGGYGYTF TGTGCCAGCAGTTTTCCAGGGGGCTATGGCTACACCTTC
- TRBD1 TRBJ1-1 TRBV11-3 CASSRNRGRTEAFF TGTGCCAGCAGCCGCAACAGGGGGCGGACTGAAGCTTTCTTT
- TRBD2 TRBJ2-5 TRBV4-2 CASSQRAASGGVTQYF TGTGCCAGCAGTCAAAGGGCGGCTAGCGGGGGGGTAACCCAGTACTTC